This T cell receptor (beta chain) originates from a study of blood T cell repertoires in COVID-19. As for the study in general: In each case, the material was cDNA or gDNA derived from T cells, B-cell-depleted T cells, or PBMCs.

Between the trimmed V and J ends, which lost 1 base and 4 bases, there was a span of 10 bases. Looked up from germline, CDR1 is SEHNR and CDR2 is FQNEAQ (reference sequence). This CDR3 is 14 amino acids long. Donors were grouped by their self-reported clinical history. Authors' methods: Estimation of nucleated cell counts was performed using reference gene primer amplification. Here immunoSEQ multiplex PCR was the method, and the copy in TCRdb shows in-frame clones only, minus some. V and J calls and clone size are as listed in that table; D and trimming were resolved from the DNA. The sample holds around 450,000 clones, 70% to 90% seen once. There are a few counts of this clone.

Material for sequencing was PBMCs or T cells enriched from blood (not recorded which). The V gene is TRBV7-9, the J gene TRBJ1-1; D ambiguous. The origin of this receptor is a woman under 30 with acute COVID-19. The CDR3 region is CASSLGQESTEAFF. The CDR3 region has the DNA TGTGCCAGCAGCTTAGGCCAGGAAAGCACTGAAGCTTTCTTT.